This TCR beta chain was identified during a study of T cells after yellow fever vaccination. One entry per CDR3 protein results from TCRdb running MiXCR on the 5' RACE reads. Here the sample spans about 68,000 distinct CDR3 sequences, about 7% being singletons. In its sample, this clonotype was seen many times. No antigen is known for it. Regarding the study as a whole: CD4 and CD8 compartments shared a small share of clonotypes. Abundant clonotypes from the bulk population could have been carried over as contaminants into FACS-sorted repertoires.

Here the sequenced sample was CD8+ T cells sorted from PBMCs, taken around 45 days after the first yellow fever vaccination. The sequence was obtained from a man aged 18 to 29 who received the YFV17D yellow fever vaccine.

The CDR3 DNA is TGTGCCAGTAGCCCTCGGGGGGGTCTTGATACGCAGTATTTT. This translates into CASSPRGGLDTQYF. V is TRBV19 and J is TRBJ2-3; TRBD2 matches 8 bases. Germline V gene data show CDR1 as LNHDA and CDR2 as SQIVND (reference sequence). V shed 6 bases and J 6 bases; nucleotides not matched to a gene: 8. The CDR3 sequence is 14 residues long.